This passage covers 18 T cell receptor beta chains from one sample sequenced in a study of cytomegalovirus exposure and HLA in healthy donors. The PCR was carried out with 60 Vbeta primers and 13 Jbeta primers. Assay used: immunoSEQ multiplex PCR; TCRdb lists only in-frame clones, some missing. The sample records 150,000 to 200,000 clones, 70% to 85% being singletons. The sequencing input was PBMCs. The source of these receptors is a woman aged 25 to 39 in good health and CMV-seropositive.

This sequence joins TRBV5-1 and TRBJ2-1; possible D gene TRBD1, 5 bases. The germline V gene encodes CDR1 SGHRS and CDR2 YFSETQ. V was clipped by 4 bases and J by 3 bases, with 14 bases between them. This CDR3 is built from 15 residues. Written as DNA, the CDR3 is TGCGCCAGCAGCGCGGCAGGGTCGGTCTACAATGAGCAGTTCTTC. Translating gives CASSAAGSVYNEQFF.

This clone was counted only a few times. The chain joins TRBV19 to TRBJ1-1; 10 positions agree with TRBD1. Germline CDR1 and CDR2: LNHDA and SQIVND (reference sequence). J gave up 4 bases and V 7 bases, and 9 bases lay outside the gene matches. This CDR3 comprises 15 residues. The CDR3, as DNA: TGTGCCAGTACCGCGACAGGGGGCGCAGGCACTGAAGCTTTCTTT. This sequence encodes CASTATGGAGTEAFF.

The chain carries TRBV5-1 and TRBJ1-1; TRBD1 is a possible D gene (5 bases). This CDR3 region has 13 residues. V dropped 4 bases and J dropped 6 bases, with 13 bases sitting between them. Germline CDR1 reads SGHRS; CDR2 reads YFSETQ. The CDR3, as DNA: TGCGCCAGCAGCACCCCCGGACATCCTGAAGCTTTCTTT. It specifies CASSTPGHPEAFF.

V gene TRBV15 combines with J gene TRBJ2-7, with 11 bases aligning to TRBD2. There are 13 residues in the CDR3. The V gene end was trimmed by 5 bases and the J gene end by 3 bases; junction bases not matched to a gene: 0. CDR1 and CDR2 (germline): LNHNV, YYDKDF (reference sequence). The DNA of the CDR3 is TGTGCCACCAGCGGACTAGCGGGCTACGAGCAGTACTTC. It is translated as CATSGLAGYEQYF.

This chain joins TRBV5-1 and TRBJ2-1; TRBD2 aligns across 9 bases. CDR3 length equals 16 residues. Germline V gene sequence: CDR1 SGHRS, CDR2 YFSETQ. V lost 4 bases to trimming and J lost 7 bases; unmatched junction nucleotides: 12. The CDR3 region is CASSKGGGGGLNEQFF. Here the CDR3 DNA reads TGCGCCAGCAGCAAGGGAGGCGGGGGGGGCCTGAATGAGCAGTTCTTC.

This rearrangement joins TRBV6-1 to TRBJ2-7; TRBD2 aligns across 8 bases. CDR3 length: 18 residues. Per germline, CDR1 MNHNS and CDR2 SASEGT. The junction had 13 bases not matched to a gene; V was cut back by 2 bases and J by 1 base. Here the CDR3 reads CASSEWRGTGLGSYEQYF. The CDR3, as DNA: TGTGCCAGCAGTGAATGGAGGGGAACGGGACTAGGGTCCTACGAGCAGTACTTC.

The V call is TRBV7-6, the J call TRBJ1-4, with D uncertain. The germline gives CDR1 SGHVS, CDR2 FNYEAQ. This CDR3 has 16 residues. V shed 1 base and J shed 4 bases, with 13 bases lying between them. CDR3: CASSLGGLSINEKLFF. The CDR3, as DNA: TGTGCCAGCAGCTTAGGAGGGCTCTCCATTAATGAAAAACTGTTTTTT.

The chain recombines TRBV7-9 with TRBJ1-1, with 8 bases matching TRBD1. The CDR3 is 13 residues long. Trimming cost V 5 bases and J 8 bases; bases outside gene matches: 7. The germline V gene has CDR1 SEHNR and CDR2 FQNEAQ (reference sequence). The CDR3 DNA is TGTGCCAGCAGCCCGAGGACAGGGTCCGAAGCTTTCTTT. It is translated as CASSPRTGSEAFF.

The CDR3 sequence is CASSSGQGNQPQHF. For the CDR3, the DNA is TGTGCCAGCAGCTCTGGACAGGGAAATCAGCCCCAGCATTTT. The V and J genes are TRBV7-8 and TRBJ1-5; 8 bases are a match to TRBD1. The CDR3 covers 14 residues. V gave up 4 bases and J gave up 4 bases; unmatched junction bases: 3. Germline-derived CDR1 and CDR2 are SGHVS and FQNEAQ.

The chain joins TRBV5-1 to TRBJ1-4; no reliable D call. CDR1 is SGHRS and CDR2 is YFSETQ in the germline V gene. With 6 bases removed from V and 4 bases from J, the gap between germline ends came to 28 bases. This CDR3 comprises 19 residues. CDR3 DNA sequence: TGCGCCAGCAAAAACCGTCAGGTGGCGATGAAGTTGTTTAATGAAAAACTGTTTTTT. Encoded protein: CASKNRQVAMKLFNEKLFF.

The chain uses TRBV15 and TRBJ2-7; no firm D call. CDR1 is LNHNV and CDR2 is YYDKDF in the germline V gene (reference sequence). The ends were cut back, 1 base at V and 3 bases at J, with 7 bases in the middle. The CDR3 extends over 13 amino acids. The CDR3 reads CATSRVLSYEQYF. DNA of the CDR3: TGTGCCACCAGCAGAGTCTTGAGCTACGAGCAGTACTTC.

V and J are TRBV9 and TRBJ1-4; the D is unclear. Germline CDR1 SGDLS, CDR2 YYNGEE. Trimming took off 4 bases at V and 2 bases at J, with 15 bases between the two ends. CDR3 length: 16 amino acids. CDR3: CASSPRGEGTNEKLFF. DNA of the CDR3: TGTGCCAGCAGCCCCCGGGGAGAGGGTACTAATGAAAAACTGTTTTTT.

This CDR3 reads CASSPIRGRNQETQYF. DNA for the CDR3: TGTGCCAGCAGCCCCATCCGGGGAAGAAATCAAGAGACCCAGTACTTC. The J gene is TRBJ2-5, the V gene TRBV11-2; a possible D gene is TRBD2 (5 bases). Per germline, CDR1 SGHAT and CDR2 FQNNGV. V lost 5 bases to trimming and J lost 2 bases, with 18 bases between them. The CDR3 runs 16 residues.

The chain recombines TRBV4-1 with TRBJ2-1, with 7 bases fitting TRBD2. CDR1 MGHRA and CDR2 YSYEKL come from the germline V gene. Unmatched junction bases numbered 3, after V lost 0 bases and J lost 1 base. The CDR3 runs 16 residues. Here the CDR3 reads CASSQDSSGSYNEQFF. CDR3 sequence (DNA): TGCGCCAGCAGCCAAGATTCTAGCGGATCCTACAATGAGCAGTTCTTC.

This chain joins TRBV7-6 and TRBJ1-3; possibly TRBD1 for D (5 bases). The V and J ends lost 7 bases and 7 bases respectively, with 17 bases between them. This CDR3 is 14 amino acids long. The germline V gene has CDR1 SGHVS and CDR2 FNYEAQ. DNA for the CDR3: TGTGCCAGCACCTCACATGGGGGGGGGAACACCATATATTTT. Translated, it gives CASTSHGGGNTIYF.

The CDR3: CASSAYSGTYNEQFF. DNA for the CDR3: TGTGCCAGCAGTGCTTACAGCGGGACCTACAATGAGCAGTTCTTC. The chain recombines TRBV5-8 with TRBJ2-1, with TRBD2 identical over 7 bases. The J segment lost 2 bases and the V segment lost 5 bases, leaving 7 bases of the junction unmatched. CDR3 size: 15 residues. Germline V gene data show CDR1 as SGHTS and CDR2 as YDEGEE.

The rearrangement links TRBV5-1 to TRBJ1-4, with 9 positions matching TRBD1. CDR1 and CDR2 (germline): SGHRS, YFSETQ. The CDR3 runs to 15 residues. V was clipped by 4 bases and J by 5 bases; unmatched bases: 6. CDR3 region: CASSGGQGSNEKLFF. CDR3 sequence (DNA): TGCGCCAGCAGCGGGGGACAGGGTTCAAATGAAAAACTGTTTTTT.

The chain carries TRBV9 and TRBJ1-1; D gene unclear. The germline V gene encodes CDR1 SGDLS and CDR2 YYNGEE. V gave up 0 bases and J gave up 4 bases, with 19 bases separating them. This CDR3 comprises 17 residues. The CDR3 region has the DNA TGTGCCAGCAGCGTAGGAGTGGAATGGGGAGTGAGCACTGAAGCTTTCTTT. The encoded protein is CASSVGVEWGVSTEAFF. Looking up the rest from reference TRBV9 and TRBJ1-1 gives the full variable domain: DSGVTQTPKHLITATGQRVTLRCSPRSGDLSVYWYQQSLDQGLQFLIQYYNGEERAKGNILERFSAQQFPDLHSELNLSSLELGDSALYFCASSVGVEWGVSTEAFFGQGTRLTVV.